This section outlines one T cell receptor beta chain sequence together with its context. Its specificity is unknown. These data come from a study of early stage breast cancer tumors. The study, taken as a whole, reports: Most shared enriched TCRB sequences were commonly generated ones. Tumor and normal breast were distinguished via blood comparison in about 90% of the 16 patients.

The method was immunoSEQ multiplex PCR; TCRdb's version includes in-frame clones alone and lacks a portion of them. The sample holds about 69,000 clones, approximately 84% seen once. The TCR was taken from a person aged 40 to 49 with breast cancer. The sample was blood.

The CDR3 region has the DNA TGTGCCAGCAGCTCTCGAGGGGCGGGAGCCGGGGAGCTGTTTTTT. Translation: CASSSRGAGAGELFF. V gene TRBV7-3 combines with J gene TRBJ2-2; 7 bases match TRBD2. This CDR3 is built from 15 residues. Germline assignment: CDR1 SGHTA and CDR2 FQGTGA. Trimming at V came to 4 bases and at J to 6 bases, leaving 8 bases not matched to a gene.